One sample yielded the 17 T cell receptor beta chains listed below, sequenced in a study of blood T cell repertoires in COVID-19. Repertoires were generated with immunoSEQ multiplex PCR, while TCRdb's copy carries only in-frame clones and drops some. The profile shows around 260,000 clones, roughly nine tenths of them singletons. The material sequenced was peripheral blood. These receptors were taken from a young woman with COVID-19, enrolled during active disease.

This clone was counted a few times. V usage is TRBV6-6 and J usage is TRBJ2-1, with TRBD2 identical over 11 bases. V was clipped by 5 bases and J by 2 bases; unmatched bases: 11. Germline CDR1 MNHNY, CDR2 SVGAGI (reference sequence). The CDR3 is 18 amino acids. The CDR3 spells CASSPRRGSGGAYNEQFF. In DNA form, the CDR3 reads TGTGCCAGCAGTCCCCGTCGAGGTAGCGGGGGGGCCTACAATGAGCAGTTCTTC.

This chain uses TRBV30 with TRBJ2-1, with 15 bases matching TRBD2. There are 17 residues in the CDR3. Trimming removed 3 bases from V and 4 bases from J; junction bases left unmatched: 7. Germline CDR1 is GTSNPN and CDR2 is SVGIG (reference sequence). In DNA form, the CDR3 reads TGTGCCTGGAGCGGACTAGCGGGAGGGTTAAAGTACAATGAGCAGTTCTTC. Translating it yields CAWSGLAGGLKYNEQFF.

V is TRBV6-6 and J is TRBJ1-5; no definite D call. The germline CDR1 and CDR2 sequences are MNHNY and SVGAGI (reference sequence). Trimming cost V 6 bases and J 6 bases, with 12 bases left between them. The CDR3 loop spans 13 amino acids. This CDR3 is CASSPELRQPQHF. CDR3 nucleotides: TGTGCCAGCAGCCCAGAACTACGTCAGCCCCAGCATTTT.

The chain uses TRBV11-2 and TRBJ1-6; D unclear. Trimming left V 2 bases short and J 9 bases short, with 8 bases between. The CDR3 covers 13 residues. The germline V gene encodes CDR1 SGHAT and CDR2 FQNNGV. The CDR3 sequence: CASSLREVSPLHF. The CDR3 region has the DNA TGTGCCAGCAGCTTAAGGGAGGTTTCACCCCTCCACTTT.

This chain joins TRBV5-1 and TRBJ2-3; tentative D call: TRBD1 (5 bases). This CDR3 has 15 amino acids. The V gene's germline CDR1 is SGHRS and CDR2 YFSETQ. The ends were cut back, 2 bases at V and 2 bases at J, with 12 bases in the middle. The CDR3 coding sequence is TGCGCCAGCAGCTTCACGGCAGGGTCCACAGATACGCAGTATTTT. Protein product: CASSFTAGSTDTQYF.

This sequence joins TRBV2 and TRBJ1-5, with 7 bases lining up with TRBD1. With 7 bases clipped from V and 1 base from J, the junction kept 7 bases outside the gene matches. The V gene's germline CDR1 is SNHLY and CDR2 FYNNEI. This CDR3 region has 15 residues. CDR3 loop: CASTGTATSNQPQHF. CDR3 DNA: TGTGCCAGCACCGGGACAGCGACGAGCAATCAGCCCCAGCATTTT.

Details on this clone: The sample holds other DNA sequences that translate to the same CDR3. J is TRBJ1-1 and V is TRBV9; possibly TRBD1 for D (5 bases). With 2 bases removed from V and 1 base from J, the gap between germline ends came to 6 bases. Germline loops: CDR1 SGDLS, CDR2 YYNGEE. The CDR3 extends over 13 amino acids. The CDR3 reads CASSVQGNTEAFF. CDR3 DNA sequence: TGTGCCAGCAGCGTCCAGGGGAACACTGAAGCTTTCTTT.

The V gene is TRBV27, the J gene TRBJ1-2, with D possibly being TRBD1 (6 bases). CDR3 length: 12 residues. Trimming shortened V by 3 bases and J by 7 bases, and 9 bases separated the two germline ends. CDR1 and CDR2 from the germline V gene are MNHEY and SMNVEV (reference sequence). CDR3 sequence: CASSFRGTGYTF. The CDR3 region has the DNA TGTGCCAGCAGTTTCAGGGGTACTGGCTACACCTTC.

The V and J genes are TRBV5-1 and TRBJ2-5; 13 positions match TRBD2. Losses at the gene ends were 4 bases for V and 5 bases for J; bases not matched to a gene: 8. Germline V lookup: CDR1 SGHRS, CDR2 YFSETQ. The CDR3 sequence is 16 residues long. Here the CDR3 reads CASSRWTSGSGETQYF. The CDR3 DNA is TGCGCCAGCAGCCGATGGACTAGCGGGAGTGGTGAGACCCAGTACTTC.

V usage is TRBV15 and J usage is TRBJ1-4; D is ambiguous. V dropped 0 bases and J dropped 8 bases, with 7 bases sitting between them. The CDR3 consists of 13 residues. CDR1 is LNHNV and CDR2 is YYDKDF in the germline V gene (reference sequence). The CDR3 DNA is TGTGCCACCAGCAGAGATGTGCGGGAAAAACTGTTTTTT. Protein product: CATSRDVREKLFF.

The V call is TRBV15, the J call TRBJ2-4; 13 bases match TRBD2. V lost 1 base and J lost 8; bases outside the gene matches: 11. Germline V gene data show CDR1 as LNHNV and CDR2 as YYDKDF (reference sequence). This CDR3 has 18 amino acids. The CDR3 bases are TGTGCCACCAGCAGAGGCACTAGCGGGAGGGCCCCACAGTACATTCAGTACTTC. Translating it yields CATSRGTSGRAPQYIQYF.

V usage is TRBV6-5 and J usage is TRBJ2-7; tentatively, D is TRBD1 (5 bases). V lost 7 bases to trimming and J lost 3 bases, with 16 bases between them. This CDR3 has 14 residues. The germline gives CDR1 MNHEY, CDR2 SVGAGI. The CDR3 DNA sequence: TGTGCCAGCACCCTTCCCAGGGAAAACTACGAGCAGTACTTC. Residues: CASTLPRENYEQYF.

J is TRBJ1-1 and V is TRBV10-2, with 8 bases that match TRBD1. V lost 0 bases to trimming and J lost 5 bases; unmatched junction nucleotides: 17. CDR3 length: 19 residues. Per germline, CDR1 WSHSY and CDR2 SAAADI. The DNA for the CDR3 is TGCGCCAGCAGTGAGTCCCCCCGACAGGGGCGAGGAGTTGGTACTGAAGCTTTCTTT. Translating gives CASSESPRQGRGVGTEAFF.

This clone was seen only a few times. This chain uses TRBV30 with TRBJ2-7, with 9 nucleotides matching TRBD1. After removal of 2 bases from V and 2 bases from J, the junction contained 7 bases not matched to a gene. This CDR3 region has 15 residues. CDR1 GTSNPN and CDR2 SVGIG come from the germline V gene (reference sequence). CDR3 sequence reads: CAWSFGTGTAYEQYF. The CDR3 DNA follows: TGTGCCTGGAGTTTTGGGACAGGGACAGCCTACGAGCAGTACTTC.

The CDR3 DNA reads as TGTGCCAGCAGCTTACCCGGCGGCCAAGAGACCCAGTACTTC. Residues: CASSLPGGQETQYF. The chain links TRBV7-9 to TRBJ2-5; D is uncertain. This CDR3 comprises 14 residues. Per the germline V gene, CDR1 is SEHNR and CDR2 is FQNEAQ (reference sequence). V was cut by 2 bases and J by 1 base, with 8 bases left in between. The full variable domain, in which reference TRBV7-9 and TRBJ2-5 provide the parts outside the CDR3, is DTGVSQNPRHKITKRGQNVTFRCDPISEHNRLYWYRQTLGQGPEFLTYFQNEAQLEKSRLLSDRFSAERPKGSFSTLEIQRTEQGDSAMYLCASSLPGGQETQYFGPGTRLLVL.

This clone was counted a single time. The rearrangement links TRBV15 to TRBJ2-7, with 7 bases matching TRBD2. Germline CDR1 reads LNHNV; CDR2 reads YYDKDF (reference sequence). V trimming: 0 bases; J trimming: 7 bases; junction bases outside the gene matches: 6. The CDR3 is 14 residues long. The CDR3, as DNA: TGTGCCACCAGCAGAGATCGCGGGGGTGTGGAGCAGTACTTC. Translation gives CATSRDRGGVEQYF.

This clone is a singleton in its sample. Distinct nucleotide sequences in the sample also encode this CDR3. The V call is TRBV5-1, the J call TRBJ1-1; maybe TRBD1 (5 bases). Germline assignment: CDR1 SGHRS and CDR2 YFSETQ. The CDR3 consists of 14 residues. The germline V and J ends were trimmed by 2 bases and 0 bases, with 8 bases remaining between them. The CDR3 DNA reads TGCGCCAGCAGCTTCGACAGAGTGAACACTGAAGCTTTCTTT. Residues: CASSFDRVNTEAFF.